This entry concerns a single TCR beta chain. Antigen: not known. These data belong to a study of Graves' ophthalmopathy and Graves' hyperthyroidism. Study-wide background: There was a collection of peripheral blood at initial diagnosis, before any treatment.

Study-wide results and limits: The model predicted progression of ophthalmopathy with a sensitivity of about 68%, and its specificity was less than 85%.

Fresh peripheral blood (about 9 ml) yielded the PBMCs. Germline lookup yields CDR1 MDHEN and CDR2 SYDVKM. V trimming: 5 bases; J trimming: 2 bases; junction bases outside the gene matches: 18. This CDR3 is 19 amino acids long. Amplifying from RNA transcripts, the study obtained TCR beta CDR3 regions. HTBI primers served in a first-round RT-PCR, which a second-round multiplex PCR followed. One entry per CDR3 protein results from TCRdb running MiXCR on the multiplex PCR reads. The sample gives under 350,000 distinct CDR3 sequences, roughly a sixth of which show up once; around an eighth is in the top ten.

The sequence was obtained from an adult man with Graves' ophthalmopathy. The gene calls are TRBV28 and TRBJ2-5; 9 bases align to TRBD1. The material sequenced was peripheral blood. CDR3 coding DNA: TGTGCCAGCAGTCAACTCACCCTAGCGGACAGGGGTCGGCAAGAGACCCAGTACTTC. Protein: CASSQLTLADRGRQETQYF. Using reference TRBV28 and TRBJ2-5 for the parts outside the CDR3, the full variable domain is DVKVTQSSRYLVKRTGEKVFLECVQDMDHENMFWYRQDPGLGLRLIYFSYDVKMKEKGDIPEGYSVSREKKERFSLILESASTNQTSMYLCASSQLTLADRGRQETQYFGPGTRLLVL.